This T cell receptor (beta chain) was retrieved from a study of technical replicates of blood from several donors. Turning to this clone: This sample also contains other DNA sequences that code for the same CDR3.

Using immunoSEQ multiplex PCR, the repertoire was profiled, and TCRdb retains in-frame clones only, with some absent. The sample shows tens of thousands of clones, approximately 95% of them seen only once. V shed 6 bases and J shed 0 bases, with 9 bases lying between them. From germline, CDR1 is SGHTA and CDR2 FQGNSA. The CDR3 has 14 amino acids. The sequenced sample consisted of T cells isolated from PBMCs. The receptor's source is a human donor in good health. The chain joins TRBV7-2 to TRBJ1-5; D uncertain. CDR3: CASSFTGSNQPQHF. CDR3 DNA sequence: TGTGCCAGCAGTTTCACCGGTAGCAATCAGCCCCAGCATTTT.